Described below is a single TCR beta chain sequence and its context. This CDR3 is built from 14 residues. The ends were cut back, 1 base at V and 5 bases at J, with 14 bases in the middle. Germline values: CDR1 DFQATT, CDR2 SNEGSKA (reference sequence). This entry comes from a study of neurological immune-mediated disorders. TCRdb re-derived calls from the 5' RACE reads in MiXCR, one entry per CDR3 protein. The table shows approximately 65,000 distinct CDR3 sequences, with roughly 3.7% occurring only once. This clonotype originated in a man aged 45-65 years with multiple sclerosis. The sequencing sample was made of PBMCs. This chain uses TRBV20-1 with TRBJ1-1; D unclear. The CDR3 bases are TGCAGTGCTAGAGGTGGCACGGCGCGTACTGAAGCTTTCTTT. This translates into CSARGGTARTEAFF.